These 32 T cell receptor beta chains were all obtained from the same sample, sequenced in a study of OX40 agonist ivuxolimab in advanced cancers. Measured with immunoSEQ multiplex PCR; TCRdb has only the in-frame clones, and not every one. The sample lists about 7,200 clones, around 70% occurring once. The source was CD4+ or CD8+ T cells sorted from blood, collected in a trial of the OX40 agonist ivuxolimab. The receptors derive from an adult with an advanced solid tumor such as melanoma, head and neck, liver or kidney cancer.

This clone was found once. The rearrangement links TRBV9 to TRBJ2-7; no firm D call. V was trimmed by 0 bases and J by 0 bases, leaving 7 bases between them. The CDR3 runs 14 residues. CDR1 SGDLS and CDR2 YYNGEE come from the germline V gene. In nucleotides, the CDR3 is TGTGCCAGCAGCGTAGATATTAGCTCCTACGAGCAGTACTTC. Translation: CASSVDISSYEQYF.

The gene calls are TRBV2 and TRBJ2-7, with D maybe TRBD1 (6 bases). Germline CDR1 is SNHLY and CDR2 is FYNNEI. This CDR3 has 15 residues. V shed 2 bases and J shed 9 bases, with 20 bases lying between them. The CDR3 DNA is TGTGCCAGCAGTGAATACAGGGAGTACAACGGTGGGCAGTACTTC. Translation: CASSEYREYNGGQYF.

The rearrangement joins TRBV25-1 to TRBJ2-7; no clear D gene. The V and J ends lost 3 bases and 6 bases respectively, with 3 bases between them. Germline V lookup: CDR1 MGHDK, CDR2 SYGVNS. CDR3 length: 10 amino acids. The CDR3 spells CASSDFEQYF. CDR3 nucleotides: TGTGCCAGCAGTGATTTCGAGCAGTACTTC.

The rearrangement links TRBV15 to TRBJ2-7, with TRBD2 matching 7 bases. CDR3 length: 14 residues. After removal of 4 bases from V and 6 bases from J, the junction contained 9 bases not matched to a gene. CDR1 is LNHNV, CDR2 YYDKDF, per germline (reference sequence). The CDR3, as DNA: TGTGCCACCAGCATTGCGGGAGTAGTCCGCGAGCAGTACTTC. This gives the protein CATSIAGVVREQYF.

The chain links TRBV27 to TRBJ2-7, with D unresolved. Deletions cut 0 bases from V and 2 bases from J, with 8 bases between. CDR1 is MNHEY, CDR2 SMNVEV, per germline (reference sequence). The CDR3 is made up of 14 amino acids. The CDR3 bases are TGTGCCAGCAGTTTATCAGTCGGACCCTACGAGCAGTACTTC. Its translation is CASSLSVGPYEQYF.

The J gene is TRBJ2-7, the V gene TRBV11-2; no clear D gene. CDR3 size: 14 residues. The V gene lost 3 bases and the J gene lost 3 bases, with 12 bases spanning the gap. The germline V gene has CDR1 SGHAT and CDR2 FQNNGV. CDR3 sequence reads: CASSLIGQLYEQYF. CDR3 in DNA: TGTGCCAGCAGCTTGATTGGGCAGCTCTACGAGCAGTACTTC.

There are a few counts of this clone. This chain connects TRBV9 to TRBJ1-3; 7 bases agree with TRBD1. This CDR3 has 16 residues. Germline lookup yields CDR1 SGDLS and CDR2 YYNGEE. Germline trimming cut 2 bases from V and 4 bases from J; bases unmatched to any gene: 9. The CDR3 is CASSVPRQGPGNTIYF. The CDR3 nucleotides read TGTGCCAGCAGCGTCCCTCGACAGGGTCCCGGAAACACCATATATTTT. The whole variable domain, remainder taken from reference TRBV9 and TRBJ1-3, is DSGVTQTPKHLITATGQRVTLRCSPRSGDLSVYWYQQSLDQGLQFLIQYYNGEERAKGNILERFSAQQFPDLHSELNLSSLELGDSALYFCASSVPRQGPGNTIYFGEGSWLTVV.

The V call is TRBV27, the J call TRBJ2-3, with unresolved D. CDR1 and CDR2 from the germline V gene are MNHEY and SMNVEV (reference sequence). This CDR3 spans 15 amino acids. V was cut by 5 bases and J by 2 bases, with 14 bases left in between. Written as DNA, the CDR3 is TGTGCCAGCAGTCTAGGGTGGGCGAACACAGATACGCAGTATTTT. Translated, it gives CASSLGWANTDTQYF.

The CDR3 nucleotides read TGTGCCAGCAGCTTGGGGACAGGGGGTTATAATGGAAACACCATATATTTT. Protein sequence: CASSLGTGGYNGNTIYF. V usage is TRBV5-4 and J usage is TRBJ1-3; 10 bases map to TRBD1. CDR1 and CDR2 (germline): SGHNT, YYREEE (reference sequence). CDR3 size: 17 residues. J gave up 3 bases and V 0 bases, and 6 bases lay outside the gene matches.

The chain uses TRBV15 and TRBJ2-3, with a tentative D call TRBD1 (6 bases). Germline V gene lookup returns CDR1 LNHNV and CDR2 YYDKDF (reference sequence). The CDR3 runs 14 residues. Between the trimmed V and J ends, which lost 0 bases and 7 bases, there was a span of 11 bases. The CDR3 DNA reads TGTGCCACCAGCAGAGAAGGGGGTTGGAATACGCAGTATTTT. Protein product: CATSREGGWNTQYF.

The V call is TRBV5-5, the J call TRBJ1-5; possible D gene TRBD1, 5 bases. The V end lost 0 bases, the J end lost 9 bases, and 16 bases lay between the germline ends. The V gene's germline CDR1 is SGHKS and CDR2 YYEKEE (reference sequence). The CDR3 sequence is 15 residues long. CDR3 nucleotides: TGTGCCAGCAGCTTGGGGCAGGGCTTGACTGCGCCCCAGCATTTT. Amino acids: CASSLGQGLTAPQHF.

The chain carries TRBV9 and TRBJ1-2, with a tentative D call TRBD1 (6 bases). Trimming took 4 bases from V and 3 from J, leaving 16 bases between them. The CDR3 has 15 residues. Germline lookup yields CDR1 SGDLS and CDR2 YYNGEE. CDR3 in amino acids: CASSQSSGQYYGYTF. In nucleotides, the CDR3 is TGTGCCAGCAGCCAAAGCTCCGGACAGTACTATGGCTACACCTTC.

V gene TRBV4-3 combines with J gene TRBJ2-4; D is possibly TRBD1 or TRBD2 (5 bases each). The V end was cut by 10 bases, the J end by 0 bases, with 16 bases between. Germline lookup yields CDR1 LGHNA and CDR2 YSLEER. The CDR3 contains 15 residues. The CDR3 protein is CATSGPTLAKNIQYF. For the CDR3, the DNA is TGCGCCACATCGGGGCCGACCCTAGCCAAAAACATTCAGTACTTC.

This chain links TRBV7-9 with TRBJ2-3, with unresolved D. The CDR3 totals 14 residues. Trimming took off 7 bases at V and 3 bases at J, with 14 bases between the two ends. Germline lookup yields CDR1 SEHNR and CDR2 FQNEAQ (reference sequence). CDR3 nucleotides: TGTGCCAGCATCAGAGCAGGTTTGACAGATACGCAGTATTTT. This translates into CASIRAGLTDTQYF.

The chain carries TRBV6-6 and TRBJ1-1; D call uncertain. V lost 11 bases, J lost 4 bases, and 14 bases lay in between. The CDR3 consists of 12 residues. Germline V CDR1 and CDR2: MNHNY, SVGAGI (reference sequence). This CDR3 reads CAAHGRVTEAFF. As DNA, the CDR3 is TGTGCCGCTCACGGAAGGGTCACTGAAGCTTTCTTT.

V gene TRBV4-3 combines with J gene TRBJ2-6, with D possibly matching TRBD2 (5 bases). Per the germline V gene, CDR1 is LGHNA and CDR2 is YSLEER. The CDR3 totals 17 residues. The V end was cut by 0 bases, the J end by 2 bases, with 11 bases between. In nucleotides, the CDR3 is TGCGCCAGCAGCCAAGATACGAGGGTCACTGGGGCCAACGTCCTGACTTTC. This encodes CASSQDTRVTGANVLTF.

The gene calls are TRBV28 and TRBJ2-4; 8 bases align to TRBD2. With V trimmed by 6 bases and J by 8 bases, 15 bases remained unmatched. Germline V lookup: CDR1 MDHEN, CDR2 SYDVKM. The CDR3 extends over 16 amino acids. The CDR3 nucleotides are TGTGCCAGCAGCCCCAGAGGGAGGGGACTAGAGGACATTCAGTACTTC. Residues: CASSPRGRGLEDIQYF.

The gene calls are TRBV11-3 and TRBJ2-7, with D perhaps TRBD2 (5 bases). The CDR3 is made up of 17 amino acids. V was clipped by 3 bases and J by 3 bases, with 21 bases between them. Germline CDR1 is SGHNT and CDR2 is YENEEA. CDR3 protein: CASSFGRVGNSIYEQYF. CDR3 sequence (DNA): TGTGCCAGCAGCTTCGGGCGGGTAGGCAATTCTATCTACGAGCAGTACTTC.

The chain recombines TRBV5-1 with TRBJ2-7, with D unclear. Trimming cost V 2 bases and J 6 bases, with 9 bases left between them. The CDR3 extends over 12 amino acids. The V gene's germline CDR1 is SGHRS and CDR2 YFSETQ. CDR3 sequence reads: CASSFEGFEQYF. The CDR3 DNA reads TGCGCCAGCAGCTTTGAAGGGTTCGAGCAGTACTTC.

This sequence joins TRBV11-2 and TRBJ2-5; 10 bases align to TRBD1. The J call may not be correct, given that the DNA end is closer to TRBJ2-7. The CDR3 runs 15 residues. Germline CDR1 is SGHAT and CDR2 is FQNNGV. The CDR3 protein is CASSQPGQGFNEQYF. CDR3 DNA: TGTGCCAGCAGCCAACCGGGACAGGGGTTCAACGAGCAGTACTTC.

Written as DNA, the CDR3 is TGTGCCAGCAGCTTAGCTGAGGAGCAGTACTTC. Translated: CASSLAEEQYF. V is TRBV7-9 and J is TRBJ2-7; D is uncertain. In germline, CDR1 is SEHNR, CDR2 FQNEAQ (reference sequence). V lost 0 bases and J lost 7, with 4 bases in between. The CDR3 length is 11 residues.

This clone was counted between two and nine times. The V call is TRBV10-2, the J call TRBJ1-5; 9 positions match TRBD1. CDR3 length equals 17 residues. Germline CDR1 is WSHSY and CDR2 is SAAADI. Losses at the gene ends were 5 bases for V and 6 bases for J; bases not matched to a gene: 14. CDR3 sequence reads: CASSPGGTGGLIQPQHF. CDR3 nucleotide sequence: TGCGCCAGCAGTCCAGGCGGTACAGGGGGCCTCATTCAGCCCCAGCATTTT.

The V gene is TRBV7-2, the J gene TRBJ2-1; the D gene is possibly TRBD2 (5 bases). CDR3 length: 15 amino acids. Germline CDR1 SGHTA, CDR2 FQGNSA. V was pared by 5 bases and J by 0 bases, with 11 bases between. The CDR3 is CASSKERSSYNEQFF. The DNA for the CDR3 is TGTGCCAGCAGCAAAGAGCGGAGCTCCTACAATGAGCAGTTCTTC.

V and J are TRBV4-1 and TRBJ1-4; D unresolved. The germline CDR1 and CDR2 sequences are MGHRA and YSYEKL. The V and J ends lost 2 bases and 5 bases respectively, with 12 bases between them. CDR3 size: 15 residues. CDR3 sequence (DNA): TGCGCCAGCAGCCAAAGACAACAGAAAAATGAAAAACTGTTTTTT. Translated, it gives CASSQRQQKNEKLFF.

V is TRBV10-3 and J is TRBJ1-2; 12 positions match TRBD1. Germline CDR1 ENHRY, CDR2 SYGVKD. The CDR3 contains 18 residues. J lost 3 bases, V lost 3 bases, and 11 bases had no gene match. The CDR3 here is CAISDGHRGQGADYGYTF. CDR3 nucleotide sequence: TGTGCCATCAGTGATGGCCACCGGGGACAGGGGGCAGACTATGGCTACACCTTC.

The chain couples TRBV9 to TRBJ1-2; 7 nucleotides line up with TRBD1. V trimming: 4 bases; J trimming: 13 bases; junction bases outside the gene matches: 13. The germline CDR1 and CDR2 sequences are SGDLS and YYNGEE. CDR3 length: 13 residues. CDR3 DNA: TGTGCCAGCAGCCCCACACCTTCGGAGGGGGCCACCTTC. Protein sequence: CASSPTPSEGATF.

This clone has just one count. The chain couples TRBV5-6 to TRBJ2-5; 11 nucleotides align to TRBD1. The CDR3 is 16 amino acids. V shed 4 bases, J shed 3 bases, and the junction held 8 bases outside the gene matches. The germline CDR1 and CDR2 sequences are SGHDT and YYEEEE. This CDR3 is CASSLRDRGKEETQYF. CDR3 sequence (DNA): TGTGCCAGCAGCCTACGGGACAGGGGGAAGGAAGAGACCCAGTACTTC.

The count of this clone is one. This chain uses TRBV9 with TRBJ1-2; no reliable D call. There are 14 residues in the CDR3. V lost 3 bases to trimming and J lost 2 bases, with 11 bases between them. Germline CDR1 SGDLS, CDR2 YYNGEE. CDR3 sequence: CASSATHGNYGYTF. The CDR3 DNA reads TGTGCCAGCAGCGCCACGCATGGGAACTATGGCTACACCTTC.

This clone appeared a few times. This sequence joins TRBV2 and TRBJ2-3; no clear D gene. CDR1 and CDR2 from the germline V gene are SNHLY and FYNNEI. V was cut by 4 bases and J by 1 base, with 3 bases left in between. The CDR3 extends over 12 amino acids. Written as DNA, the CDR3 is TGTGCCAGCAGTGTGGGCACAGATACGCAGTATTTT. Translation: CASSVGTDTQYF.

This clone was counted only a few times. This rearrangement joins TRBV9 to TRBJ1-2; D unresolved. V lost 0 bases, J lost 3 bases, and 9 bases lay in between. The germline CDR1 and CDR2 sequences are SGDLS and YYNGEE. The CDR3 runs to 14 residues. The CDR3 loop is CASSVGGADYGYTF. The CDR3 DNA sequence: TGTGCCAGCAGCGTAGGGGGTGCGGACTATGGCTACACCTTC.

The gene calls are TRBV28 and TRBJ2-7; D is perhaps TRBD2 (5 bases). Germline V CDR1 and CDR2: MDHEN, SYDVKM. V shed 2 bases and J shed 2 bases, with 10 bases lying between them. The CDR3 totals 14 residues. The CDR3 protein is CASSLDGGPYEQYF. The CDR3 region has the DNA TGTGCCAGCAGTTTAGACGGCGGGCCCTACGAGCAGTACTTC.

This clone was observed a single time. The gene calls are TRBV9 and TRBJ2-1; 7 bases are a match to TRBD2. The germline CDR1 and CDR2 sequences are SGDLS and YYNGEE. The CDR3 has 15 residues. After removal of 0 bases from V and 6 bases from J, the junction contained 6 bases not matched to a gene. The CDR3 here is CASSVVAGAFNEQFF. DNA of the CDR3: TGTGCCAGCAGCGTAGTTGCGGGAGCTTTCAATGAGCAGTTCTTC.